This TCR beta chain was observed in a study of cytomegalovirus exposure and HLA in healthy donors. Everyone who donated was a healthy bone marrow donor. The germline CDR1 and CDR2 sequences are MNHEY and SMNVEV (reference sequence). This CDR3 comprises 13 residues. V lost 5 bases, J lost 12 bases, and 20 bases lay in between. PCR used 60 Vbeta primers and 13 Jbeta primers. Here immunoSEQ multiplex PCR was the method, and the copy in TCRdb shows in-frame clones only, minus some. This sample has 200,000 to 250,000 clones, with 65% to 80% found just once. This TCR came from a man aged 50-59 years in good health and CMV-seronegative. Sequencing was done on a sample of PBMCs. The rearrangement uses TRBV27 and TRBJ2-7; TRBD1 might be the D (5 bases). The CDR3 region has the DNA TGTGCCAGCAGTGTTTGGGGCCCGAGAGAACTGTACTTC. It translates to CASSVWGPRELYF.